These T cell receptor beta chains were read from a single sample in a study of T-cell reconstitution after alpha-beta-depleted transplantation in children. TCRdb independently ran MiXCR on the PCR reads; one entry per CDR3 protein. The repertoire holds about 400,000 distinct CDR3 sequences, with about an eighth as singletons. The sample was PBMCs, taken from the stem cell graft. All receptors come from a human donor who donated a stem cell graft to a child with Fanconi anemia. The CDR3 runs from the conserved cysteine through the conserved F or W. The D gene is left open where the match is weak.

v_gene: TRBV20-1
d_gene: TRBD1
CDR3aa: CSARLTGGRSAFF

v_gene: TRBV27
d_gene: TRBD2
CDR3aa: CASSLRPFAGGRTDTQYF

v_gene: TRBV6-6
d_gene: -
CDR3aa: CASSSPSQPQHF

v_gene: TRBV4-2
d_gene: TRBD2
CDR3aa: CASSPTSGVGDTQYF

v_gene: TRBV9
d_gene: -
CDR3aa: CASRDVRVSGEAFF

v_gene: TRBV28
d_gene: TRBD1
CDR3aa: CATTLGDRENQPQHF

v_gene: TRBV6-1
d_gene: -
CDR3aa: CASSDGSGNTIYF

v_gene: TRBV6-5
d_gene: -
CDR3aa: CASSYFGGVRGTDTQYF

v_gene: TRBV3-1
d_gene: TRBD2
CDR3aa: CASSQGLAREQFF

v_gene: TRBV29-1
d_gene: -
CDR3aa: CSVTSGRHTEAFF

v_gene: TRBV18
d_gene: -
CDR3aa: CASSPPGQTEAFF

v_gene: TRBV29-1
d_gene: TRBD1
CDR3aa: CSVRQGYNEQFF

v_gene: TRBV5-1
d_gene: TRBD1
CDR3aa: CASREQGATTEAFF

v_gene: TRBV29-1
d_gene: -
CDR3aa: CSVESGSEAFF

v_gene: TRBV2
d_gene: -
CDR3aa: CASESSGANVLTF

v_gene: TRBV11-2
d_gene: -
CDR3aa: CASSQGSLYNEQFF

v_gene: TRBV27
d_gene: TRBD2
CDR3aa: CASSKGTSGGEDTQYF

v_gene: TRBV9
d_gene: -
CDR3aa: CASSVGGLPSTDTQYF

v_gene: TRBV29-1
d_gene: -
CDR3aa: CSVAGGEQFF

v_gene: TRBV4-3
d_gene: TRBD1
CDR3aa: CASSQGGTGNYEQFF

v_gene: TRBV20-1
d_gene: -
CDR3aa: CCASGGTEDRNYGYTF

v_gene: TRBV5-1
d_gene: -
CDR3aa: CASSNWATAMNTEAFF

v_gene: TRBV7-9
d_gene: -
CDR3aa: CASSLGANEQFF

v_gene: TRBV15
d_gene: -
CDR3aa: CATSRGAGFTDTQYF

v_gene: TRBV6-5
d_gene: TRBD2
CDR3aa: CASSYSLFRGTRSYEQFF

v_gene: TRBV10-2
d_gene: -
CDR3aa: CASSGWDFRGLEAFF

v_gene: TRBV5-1
d_gene: -
CDR3aa: CASSLAQIGDEQFF

v_gene: TRBV4-3
d_gene: -
CDR3aa: CASSQGGGDEELFF

v_gene: TRBV4-2
d_gene: -
CDR3aa: CASGGAGEGNGELFF

v_gene: TRBV6-2/TRBV6-3
d_gene: -
CDR3aa: CASREAGKTHEQYF

v_gene: TRBV10-3
d_gene: TRBD2
CDR3aa: CAISGTSGEETQYF

v_gene: TRBV4-2
d_gene: -
CDR3aa: CASSDTGVGGYTF

v_gene: TRBV10-3
d_gene: -
CDR3aa: CAISGSYNEQFF

v_gene: TRBV2
d_gene: -
CDR3aa: CASSRQLTEAFF

v_gene: TRBV4-2
d_gene: TRBD1
CDR3aa: CASSNRQGLVTEAFF

v_gene: TRBV2
d_gene: TRBD1
CDR3aa: CASSSGTVSYEQYF

v_gene: TRBV3-1
d_gene: -
CDR3aa: CASSQEPSRADTQYF

v_gene: TRBV6-2/TRBV6-3
d_gene: -
CDR3aa: CASSRARVTSYNEQFF

v_gene: TRBV20-1
d_gene: -
CDR3aa: CSGQSGVQETQYF

v_gene: TRBV2
d_gene: -
CDR3aa: CASTGDRPSGNTIYF

v_gene: TRBV7-8
d_gene: -
CDR3aa: CASSARGGASNQPQHF

v_gene: TRBV4-2
d_gene: -
CDR3aa: CASSQDNRVQETQYF

v_gene: TRBV7-8
d_gene: -
CDR3aa: CASSFDLGGNQPQHF

v_gene: TRBV6-2/TRBV6-3
d_gene: -
CDR3aa: CASIRLGGRGAEAFF

v_gene: TRBV13
d_gene: -
CDR3aa: CASSLNRNQETQYF

v_gene: TRBV29-1
d_gene: -
CDR3aa: CSVERDTVNYGYTF

v_gene: TRBV15
d_gene: -
CDR3aa: CATSRQQGVPEAFF

v_gene: TRBV7-9
d_gene: -
CDR3aa: CASSLSADRSNYGYTF

v_gene: TRBV5-6
d_gene: -
CDR3aa: CASSLTDTDTQYF

v_gene: TRBV6-5
d_gene: -
CDR3aa: CASSYDGGGYGYTF

v_gene: TRBV12-3/TRBV12-4
d_gene: TRBD2
CDR3aa: CASSLAGGWDTQYF

v_gene: TRBV21-1
d_gene: -
CDR3aa: CASSRGTGKSPLHF